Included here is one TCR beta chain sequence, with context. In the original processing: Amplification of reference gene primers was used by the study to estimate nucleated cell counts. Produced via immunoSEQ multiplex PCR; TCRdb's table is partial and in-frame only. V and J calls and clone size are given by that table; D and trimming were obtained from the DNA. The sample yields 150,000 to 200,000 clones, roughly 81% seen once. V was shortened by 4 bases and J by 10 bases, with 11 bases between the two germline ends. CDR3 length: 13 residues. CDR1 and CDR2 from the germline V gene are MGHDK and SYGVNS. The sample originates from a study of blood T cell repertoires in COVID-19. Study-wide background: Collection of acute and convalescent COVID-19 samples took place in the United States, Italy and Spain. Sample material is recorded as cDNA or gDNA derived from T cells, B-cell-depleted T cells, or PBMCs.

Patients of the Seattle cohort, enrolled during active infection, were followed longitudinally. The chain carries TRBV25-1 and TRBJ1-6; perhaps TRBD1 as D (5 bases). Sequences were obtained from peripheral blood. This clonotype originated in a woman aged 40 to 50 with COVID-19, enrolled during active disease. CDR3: CASSAGGWSPLHF. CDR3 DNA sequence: TGTGCCAGCAGTGCGGGGGGGTGGTCACCCCTCCACTTT.